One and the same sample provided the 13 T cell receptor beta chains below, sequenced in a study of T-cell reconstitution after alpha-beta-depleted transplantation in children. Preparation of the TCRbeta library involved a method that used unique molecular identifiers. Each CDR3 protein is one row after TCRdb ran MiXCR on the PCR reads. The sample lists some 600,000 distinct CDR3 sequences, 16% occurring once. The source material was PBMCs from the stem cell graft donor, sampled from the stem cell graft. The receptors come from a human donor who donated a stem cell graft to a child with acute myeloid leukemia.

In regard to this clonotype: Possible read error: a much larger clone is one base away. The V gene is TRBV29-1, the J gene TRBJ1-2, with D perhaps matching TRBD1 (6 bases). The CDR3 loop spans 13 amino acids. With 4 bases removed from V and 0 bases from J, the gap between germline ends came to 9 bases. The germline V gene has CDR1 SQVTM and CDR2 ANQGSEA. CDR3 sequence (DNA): TGCAGCGTTGGGACAGCCTCTAACTATGGCTACACCTTC. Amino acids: CSVGTASNYGYTF.

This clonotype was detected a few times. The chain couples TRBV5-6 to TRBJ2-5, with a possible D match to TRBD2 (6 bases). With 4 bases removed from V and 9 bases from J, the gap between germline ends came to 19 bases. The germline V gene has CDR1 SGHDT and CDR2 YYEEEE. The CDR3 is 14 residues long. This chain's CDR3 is CASSLRESPPAQYF. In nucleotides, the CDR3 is TGTGCCAGCAGCCTCCGGGAGTCCCCTCCAGCCCAGTACTTC.

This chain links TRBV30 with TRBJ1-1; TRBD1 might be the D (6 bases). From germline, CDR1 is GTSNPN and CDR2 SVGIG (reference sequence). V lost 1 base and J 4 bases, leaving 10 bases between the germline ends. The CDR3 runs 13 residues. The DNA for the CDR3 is TGTGCCTGGAGTGAGGGGGGGGGCACTGAAGCTTTCTTT. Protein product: CAWSEGGGTEAFF.

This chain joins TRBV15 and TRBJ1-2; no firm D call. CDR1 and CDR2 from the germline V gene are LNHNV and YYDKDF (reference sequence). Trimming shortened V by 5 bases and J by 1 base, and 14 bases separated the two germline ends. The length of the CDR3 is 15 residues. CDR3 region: CATSWSRDFNYGYTF. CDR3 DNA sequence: TGTGCCACCAGCTGGTCCAGAGATTTTAACTATGGCTACACCTTC.

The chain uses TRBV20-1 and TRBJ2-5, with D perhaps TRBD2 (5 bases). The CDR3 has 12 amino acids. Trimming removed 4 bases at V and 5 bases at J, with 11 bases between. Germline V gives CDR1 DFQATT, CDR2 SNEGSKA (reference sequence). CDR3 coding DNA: TGCAGTGCTACCCCGGGGTCCGAGACCCAGTACTTC. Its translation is CSATPGSETQYF.

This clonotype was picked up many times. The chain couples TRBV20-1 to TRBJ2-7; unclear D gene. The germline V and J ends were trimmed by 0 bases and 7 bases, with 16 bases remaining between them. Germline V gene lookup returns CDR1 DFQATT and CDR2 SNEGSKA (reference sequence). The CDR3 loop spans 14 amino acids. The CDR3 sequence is CSARDLPMGSEQYV. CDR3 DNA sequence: TGCAGTGCTAGAGACTTACCCATGGGCTCAGAGCAGTACGTC.

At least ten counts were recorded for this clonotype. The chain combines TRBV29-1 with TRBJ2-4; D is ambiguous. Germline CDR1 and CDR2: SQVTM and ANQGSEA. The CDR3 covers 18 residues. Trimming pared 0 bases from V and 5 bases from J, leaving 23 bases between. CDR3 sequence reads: CSVEDREGAVSVENIQYF. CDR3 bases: TGCAGCGTTGAAGATCGTGAAGGTGCTGTGAGCGTCGAAAACATTCAGTACTTC.

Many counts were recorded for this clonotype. The CDR3 coding sequence is TGCAGTGCTAGAACCAGGGGTAGTGAAAAACTGTTTTTT. Translation: CSARTRGSEKLFF. The chain has TRBV20-1 and TRBJ1-4; maybe TRBD1 (6 bases). Germline V gene lookup returns CDR1 DFQATT and CDR2 SNEGSKA (reference sequence). CDR3 size: 13 residues. V was cut by 2 bases and J by 7 bases, with 11 bases left in between.

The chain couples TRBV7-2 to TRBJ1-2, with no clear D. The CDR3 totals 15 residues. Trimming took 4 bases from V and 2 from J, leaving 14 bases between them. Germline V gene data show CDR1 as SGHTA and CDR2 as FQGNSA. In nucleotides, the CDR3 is TGTGCCAGCAGCTATTTTCTGGCAGCGAACTATGGCTACACCTTC. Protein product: CASSYFLAANYGYTF.

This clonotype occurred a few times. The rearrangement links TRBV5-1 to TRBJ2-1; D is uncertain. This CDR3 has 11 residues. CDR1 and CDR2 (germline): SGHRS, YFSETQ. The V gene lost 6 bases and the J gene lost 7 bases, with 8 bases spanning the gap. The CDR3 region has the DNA TGCGCCAGCATTTACCTTAATGAGCAGTTCTTC. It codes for CASIYLNEQFF. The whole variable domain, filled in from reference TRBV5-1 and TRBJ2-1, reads KAGVTQTPRYLIKTRGQQVTLSCSPISGHRSVSWYQQTPGQGLQFLFEYFSETQRNKGNFPGRFSGRQFSNSRSEMNVSTLELGDSALYLCASIYLNEQFFGPGTRLTVL.

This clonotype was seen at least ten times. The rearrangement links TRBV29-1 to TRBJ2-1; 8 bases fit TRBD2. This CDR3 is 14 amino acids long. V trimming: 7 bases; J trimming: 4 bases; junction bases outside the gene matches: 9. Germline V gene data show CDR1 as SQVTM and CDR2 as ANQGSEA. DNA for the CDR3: TGCAGCGCCGGGGTCGGGGGGGCTTACAATGAGCAGTTCTTC. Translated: CSAGVGGAYNEQFF.

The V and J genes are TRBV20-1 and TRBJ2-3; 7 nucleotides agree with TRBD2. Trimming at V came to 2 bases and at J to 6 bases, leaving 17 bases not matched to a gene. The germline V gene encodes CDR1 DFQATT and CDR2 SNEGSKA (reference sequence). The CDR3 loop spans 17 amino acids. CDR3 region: CSARTRERLASWDTQYF. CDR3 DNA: TGCAGTGCTAGAACCAGGGAGCGACTAGCCTCCTGGGATACGCAGTATTTT.

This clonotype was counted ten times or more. The CDR3 DNA reads TGTGCCAGCAGTGGAGCGGGACAGAACATTCAGTACTTC. Amino acids: CASSGAGQNIQYF. The V and J genes are TRBV6-1 and TRBJ2-4, with D perhaps given as TRBD1 or TRBD2 (7 bases each). The germline gives CDR1 MNHNS, CDR2 SASEGT. The CDR3 runs 13 residues. V lost 4 bases and J 7 bases, leaving 11 bases between the germline ends.